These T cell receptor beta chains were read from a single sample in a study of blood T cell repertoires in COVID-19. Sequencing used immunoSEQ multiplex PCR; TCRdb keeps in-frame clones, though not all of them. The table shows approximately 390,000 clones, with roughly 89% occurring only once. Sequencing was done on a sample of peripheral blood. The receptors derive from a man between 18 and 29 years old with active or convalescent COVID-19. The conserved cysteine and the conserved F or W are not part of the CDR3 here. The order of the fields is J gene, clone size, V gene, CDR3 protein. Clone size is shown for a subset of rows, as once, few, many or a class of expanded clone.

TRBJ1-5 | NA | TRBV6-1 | ASSEQGLGNQPQH
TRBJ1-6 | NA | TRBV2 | AIRGLNSPLH
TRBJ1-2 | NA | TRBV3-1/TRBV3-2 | ASSQDATGYYGYT
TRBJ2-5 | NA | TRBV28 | ASSLLGRRYQETQY
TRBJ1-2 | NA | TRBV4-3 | ASSPGHANYGYT
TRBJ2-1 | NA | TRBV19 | ASSDRTNEQF
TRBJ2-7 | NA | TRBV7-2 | ASSIGQGAYEQY
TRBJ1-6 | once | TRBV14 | ASSPTGGSYNSPLH
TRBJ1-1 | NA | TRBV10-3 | ATKDRAQGTEAF
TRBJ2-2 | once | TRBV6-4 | ASSQQGNTGELF
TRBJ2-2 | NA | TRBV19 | ASSIETLGFSTGELF
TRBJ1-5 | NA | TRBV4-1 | ASSPGQPNQPQH
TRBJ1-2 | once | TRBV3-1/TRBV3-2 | ASSQQKAGFTMRGYT
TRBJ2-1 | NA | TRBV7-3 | ASSSQGDNEQF
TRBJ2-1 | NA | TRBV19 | ASSIGVAGRSRNEQF
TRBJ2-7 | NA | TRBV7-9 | ASDLSGSSFYEQY
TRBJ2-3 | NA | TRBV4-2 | ASSQEESGKDTQY
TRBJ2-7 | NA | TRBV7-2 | ASSPGLAGVKEQY
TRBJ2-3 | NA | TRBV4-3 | ASSQFWTSGGADTQY
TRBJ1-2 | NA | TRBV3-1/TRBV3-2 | ASSQARGTDYGYT
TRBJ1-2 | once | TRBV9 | ASSVHRGANYGYT
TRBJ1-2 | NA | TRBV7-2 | ASSPGQGGYGYT
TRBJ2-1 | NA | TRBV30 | AWSPGLAGVGEQF
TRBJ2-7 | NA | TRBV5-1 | ASSPGTSGGAGQY
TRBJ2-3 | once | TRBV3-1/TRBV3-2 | ASSPGGWAADTQY
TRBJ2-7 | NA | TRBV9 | ASSVGQGAGEQY
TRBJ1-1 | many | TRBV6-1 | ASSEGISEGTEAF
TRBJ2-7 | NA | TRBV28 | AWRGRAYEQY
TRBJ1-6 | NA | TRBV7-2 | ASSFLSGRVGSYNSPLH
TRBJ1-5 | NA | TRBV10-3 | AISESLREGQPQH
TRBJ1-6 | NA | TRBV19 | ASSWGRSSYNSPLH
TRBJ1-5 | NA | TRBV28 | ASTRDRDQPQH
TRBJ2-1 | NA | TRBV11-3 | ASSLAGTASYNEQF
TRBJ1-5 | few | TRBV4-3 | ASSQDRKGNQPQH
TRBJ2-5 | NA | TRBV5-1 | ASSYPGVREETQY
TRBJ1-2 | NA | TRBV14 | ASSRGQGVYGYT
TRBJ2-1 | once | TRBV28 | ASSLVTSGRNEQF
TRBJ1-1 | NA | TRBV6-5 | ASSYRVGASTEAF
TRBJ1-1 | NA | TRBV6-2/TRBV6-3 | ASSSAGTGHTEAF
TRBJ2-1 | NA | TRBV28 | ASTQDRGRNEQF
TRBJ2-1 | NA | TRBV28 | ASSLIGTGSYNEQF
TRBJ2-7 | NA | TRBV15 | AIKLGLAMY
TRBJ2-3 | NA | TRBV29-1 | GGTGGTDTQY
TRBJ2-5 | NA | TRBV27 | ASSSGTGGVTQY
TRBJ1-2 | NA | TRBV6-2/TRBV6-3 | ASSYSLGDYGYT
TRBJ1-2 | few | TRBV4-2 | ASSQDVSNYGGYT
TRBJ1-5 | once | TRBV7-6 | ASSQPPSNSRTGSNYQPQH
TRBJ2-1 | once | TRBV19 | ASSRSGTGVNEQF
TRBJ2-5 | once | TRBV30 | AWSTPTGWRETQY
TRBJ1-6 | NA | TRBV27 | ASSPAGTDNSPLH
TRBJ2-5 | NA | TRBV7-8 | ASSPPSLAGVETQY
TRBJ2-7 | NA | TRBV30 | AWSVLAHGEQY